Listed below are T cell receptor beta chains from one sample, sequenced in a study of CD8 T cells in Susac syndrome. MiXCR was run by TCRdb on the immunoSEQ multiplex PCR reads, yielding one entry per CDR3 protein. This table holds about 150,000 distinct CDR3 sequences, approximately 95% found once. The sample was CD4+ T cells from PBMCs. The receptors here all came from a human donor with Susac syndrome. The conserved cysteine and the conserved F or W are not part of the CDR3 here.

v_gene	j_gene	CDR3aa
TRBV5-1	TRBJ2-1	ASSSDFNEQF
TRBV18	TRBJ2-5	ASSPIQETQY
TRBV28	TRBJ2-7	ASRVGQGREQY
TRBV28	TRBJ2-7	ASSLGPGTGNEQY
TRBV28	TRBJ2-1	ASSSTVDEQF
TRBV20-1	TRBJ2-7	SAHHAPTYEQY
TRBV7-2	TRBJ1-5	ASSLDGSNQPQH
TRBV30	TRBJ1-1	AWKRANTEAF
TRBV4-2	TRBJ2-5	ASSQEGRSAETQY
TRBV5-4	TRBJ2-2	ASSPSTNTGELF
TRBV3-1	TRBJ1-6	ASSPTQGSPLH
TRBV6-4	TRBJ2-7	ASTGSGSHEQY
TRBV28	TRBJ2-2	ASTVLRNTGELF
TRBV15	TRBJ2-1	ATSVGTSGSNEQF
TRBV7-3	TRBJ1-2	ASSSDPGAYGYT
TRBV29-1	TRBJ1-1	SVEEAGPGAEAF